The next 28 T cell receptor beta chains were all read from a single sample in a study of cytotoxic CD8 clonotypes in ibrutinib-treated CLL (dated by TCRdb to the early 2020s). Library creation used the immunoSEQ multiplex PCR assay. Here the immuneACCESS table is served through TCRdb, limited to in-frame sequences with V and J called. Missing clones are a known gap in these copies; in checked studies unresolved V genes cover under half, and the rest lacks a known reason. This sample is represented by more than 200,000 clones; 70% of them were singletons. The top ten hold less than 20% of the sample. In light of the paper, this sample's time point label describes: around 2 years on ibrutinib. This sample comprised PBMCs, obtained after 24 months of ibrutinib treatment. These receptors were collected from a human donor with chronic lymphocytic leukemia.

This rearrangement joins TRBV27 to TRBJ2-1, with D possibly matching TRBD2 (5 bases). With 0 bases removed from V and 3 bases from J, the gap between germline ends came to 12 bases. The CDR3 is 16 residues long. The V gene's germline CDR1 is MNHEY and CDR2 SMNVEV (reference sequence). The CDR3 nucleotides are TGTGCCAGCAGTTTATCGACGGAGCGGATCTACAATGAGCAGTTCTTC. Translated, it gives CASSLSTERIYNEQFF.

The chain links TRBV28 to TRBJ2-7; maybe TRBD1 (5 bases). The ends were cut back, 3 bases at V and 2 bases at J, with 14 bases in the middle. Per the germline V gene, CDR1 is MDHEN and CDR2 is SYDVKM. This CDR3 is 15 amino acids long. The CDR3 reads CASSFQGLNAYEQYF. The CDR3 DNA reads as TGTGCCAGCAGTTTTCAGGGCCTGAACGCCTACGAGCAGTACTTC.

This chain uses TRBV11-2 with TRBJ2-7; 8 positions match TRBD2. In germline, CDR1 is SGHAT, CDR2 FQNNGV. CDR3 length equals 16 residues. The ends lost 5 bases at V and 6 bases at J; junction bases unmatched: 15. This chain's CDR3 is CASSPGTGGPFSEQYF. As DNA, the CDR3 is TGTGCCAGCAGCCCCGGAACGGGAGGGCCATTCTCCGAGCAGTACTTC.

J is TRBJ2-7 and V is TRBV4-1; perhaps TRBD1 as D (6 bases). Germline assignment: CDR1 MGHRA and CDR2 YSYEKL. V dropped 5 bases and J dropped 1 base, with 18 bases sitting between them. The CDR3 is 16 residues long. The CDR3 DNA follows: TGCGCCAGCAGCTCATATGGCCCGGACAGTTCCTACGAGCAGTACTTC. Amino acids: CASSSYGPDSSYEQYF.

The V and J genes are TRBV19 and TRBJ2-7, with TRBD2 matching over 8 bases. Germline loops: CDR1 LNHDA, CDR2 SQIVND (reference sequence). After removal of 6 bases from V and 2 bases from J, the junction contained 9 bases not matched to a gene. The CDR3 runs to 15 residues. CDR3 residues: CASSPLAGSTYEQYF. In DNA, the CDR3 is TGTGCCAGTAGCCCTTTAGCGGGATCAACCTACGAGCAGTACTTC.

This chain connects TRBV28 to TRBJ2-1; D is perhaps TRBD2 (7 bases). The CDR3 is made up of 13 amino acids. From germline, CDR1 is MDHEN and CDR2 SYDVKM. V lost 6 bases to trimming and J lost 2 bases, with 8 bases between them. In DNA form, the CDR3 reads TGTGCCAGCAGGGGGGGGCCCTACAATGAGCAGTTCTTC. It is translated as CASRGGPYNEQFF.

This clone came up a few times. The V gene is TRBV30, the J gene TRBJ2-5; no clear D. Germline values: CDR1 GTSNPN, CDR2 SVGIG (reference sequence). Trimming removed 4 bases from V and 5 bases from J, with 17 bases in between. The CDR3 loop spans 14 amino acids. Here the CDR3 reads CAWKFRTLGETQYF. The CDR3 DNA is TGTGCCTGGAAGTTCAGGACCCTCGGGGAGACCCAGTACTTC.

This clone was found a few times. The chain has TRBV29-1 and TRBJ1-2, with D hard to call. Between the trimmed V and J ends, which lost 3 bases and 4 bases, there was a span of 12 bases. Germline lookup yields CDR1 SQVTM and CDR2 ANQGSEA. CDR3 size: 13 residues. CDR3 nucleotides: TGCAGCGTTGAGCATCTCTCGGCCTATGGCTACACCTTC. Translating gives CSVEHLSAYGYTF.

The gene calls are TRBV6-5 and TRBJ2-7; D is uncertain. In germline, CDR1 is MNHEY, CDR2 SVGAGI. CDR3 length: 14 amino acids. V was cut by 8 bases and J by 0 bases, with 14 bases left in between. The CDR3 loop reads CASQVGSPSYEQYF. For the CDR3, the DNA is TGTGCCAGCCAAGTGGGCAGCCCCTCCTACGAGCAGTACTTC.

The CDR3 coding sequence is TGCGCCAGCAGCCTGGTTAGCAATGTGAACACTGAAGCTTTCTTT. Its protein product is CASSLVSNVNTEAFF. V and J are TRBV5-1 and TRBJ1-1, with D hard to call. V lost 4 bases to trimming and J lost 0 bases, with 13 bases between them. The CDR3 has 15 residues. The germline gives CDR1 SGHRS, CDR2 YFSETQ.

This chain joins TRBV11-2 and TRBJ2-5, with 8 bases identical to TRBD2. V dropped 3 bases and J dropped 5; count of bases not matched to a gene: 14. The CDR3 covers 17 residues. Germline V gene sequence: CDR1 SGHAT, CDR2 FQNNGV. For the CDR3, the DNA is TGTGCCAGCAGCTTCAGGGACGGTGGGACTAGAAGGGAGACCCAGTACTTC. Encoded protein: CASSFRDGGTRRETQYF. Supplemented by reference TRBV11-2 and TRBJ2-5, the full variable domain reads EAGVAQSPRYKIIEKRQSVAFWCNPISGHATLYWYQQILGQGPKLLIQFQNNGVVDDSQLPKDRFSAERLKGVDSTLKIQPAKLEDSAVYLCASSFRDGGTRRETQYFGPGTRLLVL.

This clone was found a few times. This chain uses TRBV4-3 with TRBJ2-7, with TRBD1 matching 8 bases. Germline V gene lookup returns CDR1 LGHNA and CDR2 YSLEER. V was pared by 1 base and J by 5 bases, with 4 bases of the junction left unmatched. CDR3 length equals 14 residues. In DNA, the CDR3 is TGCGCCAGCAGCCAAGCCCTGACAGGGGACGAGCAGTACTTC. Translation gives CASSQALTGDEQYF.

CDR3 nucleotide sequence: TGCGCCAGCAACCCTGGACAGGGCGAAGAGACCCAGTACTTC. Amino acid sequence: CASNPGQGEETQYF. The rearrangement joins TRBV5-1 to TRBJ2-5; 8 bases map to TRBD1. CDR3 size: 14 residues. The V gene end was trimmed by 6 bases and the J gene end by 3 bases; junction bases not matched to a gene: 7. Germline V gene data show CDR1 as SGHRS and CDR2 as YFSETQ.

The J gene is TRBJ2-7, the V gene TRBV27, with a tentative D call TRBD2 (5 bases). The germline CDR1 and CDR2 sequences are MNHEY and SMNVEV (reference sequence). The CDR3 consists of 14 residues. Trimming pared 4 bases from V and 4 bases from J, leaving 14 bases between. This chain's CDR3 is CASSYGNPLYEQYF. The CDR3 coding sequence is TGTGCCAGCAGTTACGGGAACCCGCTATACGAGCAGTACTTC.

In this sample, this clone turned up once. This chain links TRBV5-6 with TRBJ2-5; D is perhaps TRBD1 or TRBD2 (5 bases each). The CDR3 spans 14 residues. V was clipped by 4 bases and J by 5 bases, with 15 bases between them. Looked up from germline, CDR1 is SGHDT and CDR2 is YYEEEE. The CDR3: CASSRGERGETQYF. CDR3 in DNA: TGTGCCAGCAGCAGAGGGGAACGCGGGGAGACCCAGTACTTC.

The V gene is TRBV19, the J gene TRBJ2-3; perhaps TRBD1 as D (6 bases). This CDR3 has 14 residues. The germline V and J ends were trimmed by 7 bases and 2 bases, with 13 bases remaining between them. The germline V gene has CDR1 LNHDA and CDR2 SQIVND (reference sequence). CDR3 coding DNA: TGTGCCAGTAAAGAGACAGGCATCACAGATACGCAGTATTTT. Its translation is CASKETGITDTQYF.

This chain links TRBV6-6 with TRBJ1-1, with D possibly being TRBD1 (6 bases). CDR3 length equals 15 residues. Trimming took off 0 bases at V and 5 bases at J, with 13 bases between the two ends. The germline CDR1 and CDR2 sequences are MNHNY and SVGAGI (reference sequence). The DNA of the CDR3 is TGTGCCAGCAGTTACTCGCGGGGGGCGAAGACTGAAGCTTTCTTT. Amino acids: CASSYSRGAKTEAFF.

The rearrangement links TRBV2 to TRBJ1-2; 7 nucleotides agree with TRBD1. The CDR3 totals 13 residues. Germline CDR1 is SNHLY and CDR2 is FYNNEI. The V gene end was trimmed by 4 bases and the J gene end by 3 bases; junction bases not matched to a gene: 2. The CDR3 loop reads CASSATGDYGYTF. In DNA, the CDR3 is TGTGCCAGCAGTGCTACAGGGGACTATGGCTACACCTTC.

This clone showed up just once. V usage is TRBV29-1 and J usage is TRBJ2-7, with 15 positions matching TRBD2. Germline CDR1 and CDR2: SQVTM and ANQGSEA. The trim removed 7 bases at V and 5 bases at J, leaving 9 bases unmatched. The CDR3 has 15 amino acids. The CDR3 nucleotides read TGCAGCGCTTCGGGACTAGCGGGAGGCCGGGACGAGCAGTACTTC. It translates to CSASGLAGGRDEQYF.

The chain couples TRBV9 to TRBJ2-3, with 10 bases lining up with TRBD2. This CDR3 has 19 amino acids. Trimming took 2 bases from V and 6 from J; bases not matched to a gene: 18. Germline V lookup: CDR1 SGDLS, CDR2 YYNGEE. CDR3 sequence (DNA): TGTGCCAGCAGCGTTGGGCTAGCGGGAGCCCCTAGCCGTAGCGATACGCAGTATTTT. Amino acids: CASSVGLAGAPSRSDTQYF.

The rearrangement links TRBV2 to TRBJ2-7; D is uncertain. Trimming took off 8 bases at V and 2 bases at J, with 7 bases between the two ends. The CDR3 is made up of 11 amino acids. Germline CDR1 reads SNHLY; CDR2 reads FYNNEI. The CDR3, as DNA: TGTGCCAGCCCCGGGCCCTACGAGCAGTACTTC. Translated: CASPGPYEQYF.

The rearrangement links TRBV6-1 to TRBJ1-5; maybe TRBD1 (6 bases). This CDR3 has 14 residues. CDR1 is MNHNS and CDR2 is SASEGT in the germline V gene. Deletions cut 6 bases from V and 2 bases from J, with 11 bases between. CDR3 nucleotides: TGTGCCAGCAGGGGGGCGGAGGGCAATCAGCCCCAGCATTTT. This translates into CASRGAEGNQPQHF.

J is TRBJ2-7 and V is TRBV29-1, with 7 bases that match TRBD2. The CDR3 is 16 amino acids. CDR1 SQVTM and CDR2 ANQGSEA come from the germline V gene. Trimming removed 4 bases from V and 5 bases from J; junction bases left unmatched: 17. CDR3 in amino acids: CSVVGGVGGRFNEQYF. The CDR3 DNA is TGCAGCGTTGTAGGAGGGGTCGGCGGGAGATTCAACGAGCAGTACTTC.

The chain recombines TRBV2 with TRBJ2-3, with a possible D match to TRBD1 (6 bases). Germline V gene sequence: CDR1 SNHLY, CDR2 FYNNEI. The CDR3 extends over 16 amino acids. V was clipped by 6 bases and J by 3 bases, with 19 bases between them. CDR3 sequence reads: CASRQAWTVLTDTQYF. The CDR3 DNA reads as TGTGCCAGCAGGCAAGCATGGACAGTCTTGACAGATACGCAGTATTTT.

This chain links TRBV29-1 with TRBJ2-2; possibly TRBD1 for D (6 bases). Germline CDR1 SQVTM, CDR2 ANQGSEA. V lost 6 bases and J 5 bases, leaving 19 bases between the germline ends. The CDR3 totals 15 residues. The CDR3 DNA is TGCAGCGTCGCCCTCAGGGGATGGCGGACCGGGGAGCTGTTTTTT. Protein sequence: CSVALRGWRTGELFF.

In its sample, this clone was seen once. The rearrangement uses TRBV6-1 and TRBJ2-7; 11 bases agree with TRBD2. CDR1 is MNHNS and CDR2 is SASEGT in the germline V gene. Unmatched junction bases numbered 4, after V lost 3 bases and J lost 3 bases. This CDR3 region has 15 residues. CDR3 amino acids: CASSDVAGGLYEQYF. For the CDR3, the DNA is TGTGCCAGCAGTGATGTAGCGGGAGGGCTCTACGAGCAGTACTTC.

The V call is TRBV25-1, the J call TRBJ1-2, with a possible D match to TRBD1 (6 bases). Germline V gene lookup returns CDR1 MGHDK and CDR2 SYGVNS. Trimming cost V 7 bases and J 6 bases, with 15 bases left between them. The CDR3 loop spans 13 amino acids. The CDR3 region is CASTDSVVNGYTF. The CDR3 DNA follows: TGTGCCAGCACGGACAGCGTTGTGAATGGCTACACCTTC.

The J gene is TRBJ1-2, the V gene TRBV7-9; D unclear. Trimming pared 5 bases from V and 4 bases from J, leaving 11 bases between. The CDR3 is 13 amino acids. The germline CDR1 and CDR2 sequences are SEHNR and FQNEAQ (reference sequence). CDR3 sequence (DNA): TGTGCCAGCAGCGCCCCGTTTCTCTATGGCTACACCTTC. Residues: CASSAPFLYGYTF.